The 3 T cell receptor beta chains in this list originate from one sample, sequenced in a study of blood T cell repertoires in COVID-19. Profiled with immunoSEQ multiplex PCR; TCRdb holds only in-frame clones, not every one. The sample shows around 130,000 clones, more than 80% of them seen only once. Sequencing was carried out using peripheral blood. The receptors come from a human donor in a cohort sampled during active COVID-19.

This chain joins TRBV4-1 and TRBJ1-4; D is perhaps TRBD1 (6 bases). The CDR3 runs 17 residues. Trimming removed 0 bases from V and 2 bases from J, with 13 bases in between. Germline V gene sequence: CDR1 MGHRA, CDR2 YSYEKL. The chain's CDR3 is CASSQDSGGGTNEKLFF. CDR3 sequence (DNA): TGCGCCAGCAGCCAAGATTCAGGTGGGGGCACTAATGAAAAACTGTTTTTT.

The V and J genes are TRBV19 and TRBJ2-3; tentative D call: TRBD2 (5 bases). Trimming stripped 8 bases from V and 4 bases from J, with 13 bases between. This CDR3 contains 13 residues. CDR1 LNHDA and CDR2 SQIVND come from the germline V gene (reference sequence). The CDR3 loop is CASASGAPDTQYF. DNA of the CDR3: TGTGCCAGTGCCAGCGGAGCCCCAGATACGCAGTATTTT.

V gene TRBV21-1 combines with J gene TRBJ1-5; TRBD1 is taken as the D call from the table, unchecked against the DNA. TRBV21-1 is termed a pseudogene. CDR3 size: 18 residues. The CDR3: CASSKPGQVAYSNQPQHF. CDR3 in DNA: TGTGCCAGCAGCAAGCCGGGACAGGTCGCGTATAGCAATCAGCCCCAGCATTTT.